This T cell receptor beta chain was obtained from a study of T cell responses to AZD1222 COVID-19 vaccine. CDR3 length: 18 amino acids. Points on this clone: Its antigen is as yet unknown.

The study's findings and limits: Clonal diversity was possibly underestimated; the donors were predominantly white British and more often female.

Produced via immunoSEQ multiplex PCR; TCRdb's table is partial and in-frame only. The table records about 150,000 clones, 88% of them present only once. The sequence came from an adult who had recovered from COVID-19. Specimen: peripheral blood, collected after recovery from COVID-19. The rearrangement uses TRBV21-1 and TRBJ1-6; the D call in the table, TRBD1, was not verified against the DNA. TRBV21-1 is classified as a pseudogene. The CDR3 region has the DNA TGTGCCAGCAGCAAACTCCCGGACAGATTAGCATGTAATTCACCCCTCCACTTT. It specifies CASSKLPDRLACNSPLHF.